Below are 4 T cell receptor beta chains sequenced from a single sample in a study of blood T cell repertoires in COVID-19. Repertoires were generated with immunoSEQ multiplex PCR, while TCRdb's copy carries only in-frame clones and drops some. The sample holds 39,000 or so clones, around 85% seen once. Sequencing input: peripheral blood. These receptors all come from a man aged 40-50 years with active or convalescent COVID-19.

The rearrangement uses TRBV6-2 or TRBV6-3 and TRBJ2-4; 9 positions agree with TRBD1. There are 17 residues in the CDR3. Germline CDR1 and CDR2: MNHEY and SVGEGT. J gave up 8 bases and V 2 bases, and 13 bases lay outside the gene matches. The CDR3 DNA reads TGTGCCAGCAGTTACGGTCGGACGGGACAGGGAAAGGACATTCAGTACTTC. Translation: CASSYGRTGQGKDIQYF.

V and J are TRBV19 and TRBJ1-5; TRBD1 is a possible D gene (6 bases). Germline V lookup: CDR1 LNHDA, CDR2 SQIVND (reference sequence). V was pared by 6 bases and J by 0 bases, with 12 bases between. This CDR3 contains 15 residues. CDR3: CASRVTGLSNQPQHF. The CDR3, as DNA: TGTGCCAGTAGAGTTACAGGGCTTAGCAATCAGCCCCAGCATTTT.

The chain is built from TRBV24-1 and TRBJ1-2; D is possibly TRBD1 (6 bases). This CDR3 contains 11 residues. In germline, CDR1 is KGHDR, CDR2 SFDVKD. V gave up 10 bases and J gave up 8 bases, with 13 bases separating them. DNA for the CDR3: TGTGCCACAGGGGGAATGAGCGGCTACACCTTC. It yields the protein CATGGMSGYTF.

This chain links TRBV12-5 with TRBJ2-7; unclear D gene. Germline lookup yields CDR1 LGHNT and CDR2 FRNRAP. The CDR3 runs to 15 residues. Trimming took 2 bases from V and 5 from J, leaving 16 bases between them. In DNA, the CDR3 is TGTGCTAGTGGTTTGATGCCAGCGCCCTCGGACGAGCAGTACTTC. Encoded protein: CASGLMPAPSDEQYF.